One and the same sample provided the 10 T cell receptor beta chains below, sequenced in a study of post-analysis software for immune sequencing data. Study results and limitations: Roughly 5 TRBV segments (TRBV5-6, TRBV5-1 and TRBV20-1 among them) occurred more frequently in patients than in controls.

The antigens for these receptors are not known. Unique molecular identifiers were present in the TCR beta cDNA libraries. TCRdb reanalysed the PCR reads using MiXCR and keeps one entry per CDR3 protein. The sample consists of hundreds of thousands of distinct CDR3 sequences, approximately 53% of them appearing once. The sequenced sample was blood. The receptor source for this set is a girl aged 10-17 years with multiple sclerosis.

V and J are TRBV4-1 and TRBJ1-4, with 8 bases matching TRBD1. This CDR3 spans 15 amino acids. Per the germline V gene, CDR1 is MGHRA and CDR2 is YSYEKL. Trimming took 4 bases from V and 8 from J; bases not matched to a gene: 9. In nucleotides, the CDR3 is TGCGCCAGCAGCCTGCCAGGGGGCGGAGGAGAAAAACTGTTTTTT. This gives the protein CASSLPGGGGEKLFF.

J is TRBJ2-7 and V is TRBV5-1; D is unclear. V shed 0 bases and J shed 0 bases, with 7 bases lying between them. Germline V gene sequence: CDR1 SGHRS, CDR2 YFSETQ. The CDR3 length is 14 residues. The CDR3 nucleotides are TGCGCCAGCAGCTTGGTTCAGGCCTCCTACGAGCAGTACTTC. Protein product: CASSLVQASYEQYF. Full variable domain (outside the CDR3, taken from reference TRBV5-1 and TRBJ2-7): KAGVTQTPRYLIKTRGQQVTLSCSPISGHRSVSWYQQTPGQGLQFLFEYFSETQRNKGNFPGRFSGRQFSNSRSEMNVSTLELGDSALYLCASSLVQASYEQYFGPGTRLTVT.

The genes are TRBV18 and TRBJ2-5; D possibly matches TRBD1 or TRBD2 (5 bases each). Germline V CDR1 and CDR2: KGHSH, LQKENI. The CDR3 extends over 15 amino acids. Trimming pared 4 bases from V and 3 bases from J, leaving 15 bases between. Written as DNA, the CDR3 is TGTGCCAGCTCACGCCGGGACCGTCAAAAAGAGACCCAGTACTTC. Its protein product is CASSRRDRQKETQYF.

The chain links TRBV5-1 to TRBJ2-1; 7 nucleotides line up with TRBD1. In germline, CDR1 is SGHRS, CDR2 YFSETQ. The V segment lost 4 bases and the J segment 4 bases; nucleotides outside the gene matches: 5. The CDR3 length is 14 residues. The CDR3 protein is CASSHRDSYNEQFF. The CDR3 region has the DNA TGCGCCAGCAGCCACCGGGACAGTTACAATGAGCAGTTCTTC.

The chain is built from TRBV4-1 and TRBJ2-1, with D tentatively TRBD1 (6 bases). V lost 0 bases, J lost 0 bases, and 9 bases lay in between. Germline CDR1 and CDR2: MGHRA and YSYEKL. This CDR3 spans 16 amino acids. CDR3 region: CASSQERGTSYNEQFF. The CDR3 coding sequence is TGCGCCAGCAGCCAAGAAAGGGGGACCTCCTACAATGAGCAGTTCTTC.

The V call is TRBV4-1, the J call TRBJ1-2; D not resolved. Germline V gene data show CDR1 as MGHRA and CDR2 as YSYEKL. V gave up 1 base and J gave up 8 bases, with 14 bases separating them. This CDR3 region has 14 residues. CDR3 protein: CASSQVYLRAGYTF. In DNA, the CDR3 is TGCGCCAGCAGCCAAGTATATCTGAGGGCCGGCTACACCTTC.

This clonotype was seen a handful of times. The chain recombines TRBV5-1 with TRBJ2-1, with 11 bases that match TRBD2. From germline, CDR1 is SGHRS and CDR2 YFSETQ. The ends lost 4 bases at V and 4 bases at J; junction bases unmatched: 7. CDR3 size: 16 residues. As DNA, the CDR3 is TGCGCCAGCAGCGAAGTAGCGGGGGGGCCTTACAATGAGCAGTTCTTC. Residues: CASSEVAGGPYNEQFF. Looking up the rest from reference TRBV5-1 and TRBJ2-1 gives the full variable domain: KAGVTQTPRYLIKTRGQQVTLSCSPISGHRSVSWYQQTPGQGLQFLFEYFSETQRNKGNFPGRFSGRQFSNSRSEMNVSTLELGDSALYLCASSEVAGGPYNEQFFGPGTRLTVL.

This clonotype has just a few counts. The chain joins TRBV12-3 or TRBV12-4 to TRBJ2-1, with 7 bases lining up with TRBD2. The junction had 7 bases not matched to a gene; V was cut back by 3 bases and J by 5 bases. The CDR3 runs to 15 residues. The chain's CDR3 is CASSFGGSPNNEQFF. The CDR3 DNA reads TGTGCCAGCAGTTTTGGCGGGAGTCCGAACAATGAGCAGTTCTTC.

This sequence joins TRBV7-2 and TRBJ2-4; D is unclear. The end of the DNA fits TRBJ2-7 better, so the J call may be wrong. Per the germline V gene, CDR1 is SGHTA and CDR2 is FQGNSA. The CDR3 is made up of 12 amino acids. The DNA for the CDR3 is TGTGCCAGCAACTTTCGAGTCGGCGAGCAGTACTTC. It codes for CASNFRVGEQYF.

This clonotype has more than one count but fewer than ten. This sequence joins TRBV5-1 and TRBJ1-1; 8 nucleotides line up with TRBD1. The CDR3 is made up of 13 amino acids. Per the germline V gene, CDR1 is SGHRS and CDR2 is YFSETQ. Trimming took 4 bases from V and 4 from J; bases not matched to a gene: 3. The CDR3 reads CASSATGGTEAFF. The CDR3 DNA sequence: TGCGCCAGCAGCGCCACAGGGGGCACTGAAGCTTTCTTT.